The 26 T cell receptor beta chains below come from one sample, sequenced in a study of blood T cell repertoires in COVID-19. Using immunoSEQ multiplex PCR, the repertoire was profiled, and TCRdb retains in-frame clones only, with some absent. The sample records 200,000 to 250,000 clones, around 90% being singletons. Sequenced sample: peripheral blood. Source of these receptors: a woman aged 18-30 years who had recovered from COVID-19.

J is TRBJ2-7 and V is TRBV5-5; D is undetermined. This CDR3 has 17 amino acids. CDR1 SGHKS and CDR2 YYEKEE come from the germline V gene (reference sequence). The germline V and J ends were trimmed by 0 bases and 0 bases, with 16 bases remaining between them. This CDR3 is CASSLVHLVLNSYEQYF. The CDR3 region has the DNA TGTGCCAGCAGCTTGGTACATCTCGTGCTGAACTCCTACGAGCAGTACTTC. The full variable domain, with the rest looked up from reference TRBV5-5 and TRBJ2-7, is DAGVTQSPTHLIKTRGQQVTLRCSPISGHKSVSWYQQVLGQGPQFIFQYYEKEERGRGNFPDRFSARQFPNYSSELNVNALLLGDSALYLCASSLVHLVLNSYEQYFGPGTRLTVT.

The chain carries TRBV19 and TRBJ2-1; D is ambiguous. The CDR3 extends over 12 amino acids. The V end lost 9 bases, the J end lost 9 bases, and 15 bases lay between the germline ends. The germline gives CDR1 LNHDA, CDR2 SQIVND (reference sequence). The CDR3 spells CASRRALGEQFF. CDR3 nucleotide sequence: TGTGCCAGCCGCCGAGCACTCGGTGAGCAGTTCTTC. Based on the CDR3 plus reference TRBV19 and TRBJ2-1, the full variable domain is DGGITQSPKYLFRKEGQNVTLSCEQNLNHDAMYWYRQDPGQGLRLIYYSQIVNDFQKGDIAEGYSVSREKKESFPLTVTSAQKNPTAFYLCASRRALGEQFFGPGTRLTVL.

The V call is TRBV5-1, the J call TRBJ2-1, with TRBD1 as a possible D gene (7 bases). With 4 bases removed from V and 9 bases from J, the gap between germline ends came to 35 bases. The CDR3 is made up of 20 amino acids. Looked up from germline, CDR1 is SGHRS and CDR2 is YFSETQ. The CDR3 region is CASSPLGDRVRLASLSEQFF. DNA of the CDR3: TGCGCCAGCAGCCCCCTAGGAGACAGGGTTCGGCTAGCGTCCCTCAGTGAGCAGTTCTTC.

This clone was observed once. This chain joins TRBV12-3 or TRBV12-4 and TRBJ1-5; a weak D match, TRBD1 (5 bases). Between the trimmed V and J ends, which lost 6 bases and 0 bases, there was a span of 6 bases. The CDR3 is 13 amino acids. As DNA, the CDR3 is TGTGCCAGCAGACAGGATAGCAATCAGCCCCAGCATTTT. This codes for CASRQDSNQPQHF.

The chain is built from TRBV18 and TRBJ2-1; D is perhaps TRBD2 (6 bases). Germline V lookup: CDR1 KGHSH, CDR2 LQKENI. CDR3 length equals 15 residues. V lost 3 bases to trimming and J lost 2 bases, with 11 bases between them. The CDR3 is CASSPGGTPYNEQFF. CDR3 bases: TGTGCCAGCTCACCCGGAGGGACCCCCTACAATGAGCAGTTCTTC. Supplemented by reference TRBV18 and TRBJ2-1, the full variable domain reads NAGVMQNPRHLVRRRGQEARLRCSPMKGHSHVYWYRQLPEEGLKFMVYLQKENIIDESGMPKERFSAEFPKEGPSILRIQQVVRGDSAAYFCASSPGGTPYNEQFFGPGTRLTVL.

The CDR3 nucleotides read TGCGCCAGCAGCCAAGATGGGCTAGCGGGAGGGTTGGAAGATGAGCAGTTCTTC. This codes for CASSQDGLAGGLEDEQFF. The J gene is TRBJ2-1, the V gene TRBV4-3, with 12 bases matching TRBD2. Germline loops: CDR1 LGHNA, CDR2 YSLEER. The J segment lost 8 bases and the V segment lost 0 bases, leaving 11 bases of the junction unmatched. The CDR3 is 18 amino acids.

The CDR3, as DNA: TGTGCCAGCGGAGAGGATCTTGAGCAGTTCTTC. The encoded protein is CASGEDLEQFF. V and J are TRBV13 and TRBJ2-1; D remains unclear. The CDR3 is 11 residues long. The germline V gene has CDR1 PRHDT and CDR2 FYEKMQ (reference sequence). Trimming removed 8 bases at V and 9 bases at J, with 11 bases between.

V and J are TRBV7-2 and TRBJ2-1; 9 bases map to TRBD2. V lost 0 bases to trimming and J lost 6 bases; unmatched junction nucleotides: 6. CDR3 length: 16 residues. CDR1 and CDR2 (germline): SGHTA, FQGNSA. CDR3 in amino acids: CASSLAGTSFINEQFF. The CDR3 bases are TGTGCCAGCAGCTTAGCCGGGACTAGCTTCATCAATGAGCAGTTCTTC.

The gene calls are TRBV7-9 and TRBJ1-2, with TRBD1 matching over 9 bases. This CDR3 region has 15 residues. Germline CDR1 reads SEHNR; CDR2 reads FQNEAQ (reference sequence). V lost 5 bases to trimming and J lost 2 bases; unmatched junction nucleotides: 6. CDR3 sequence reads: CASSDRTGDNYGYTF. The CDR3 DNA follows: TGTGCCAGCAGCGATAGGACAGGGGACAACTATGGCTACACCTTC.

The J gene is TRBJ2-1, the V gene TRBV4-3; possibly TRBD1 for D (7 bases). V lost 1 base and J 0 bases, leaving 13 bases between the germline ends. The CDR3 is 17 amino acids. Per the germline V gene, CDR1 is LGHNA and CDR2 is YSLEER. The CDR3 region is CASSQVSGGSSYNEQFF. DNA of the CDR3: TGCGCCAGCAGCCAAGTATCAGGGGGGAGCTCCTACAATGAGCAGTTCTTC.

The chain is built from TRBV29-1 and TRBJ2-2; 11 positions agree with TRBD1. V dropped 5 bases and J dropped 5; count of bases not matched to a gene: 7. Germline-derived CDR1 and CDR2 are SQVTM and ANQGSEA. The CDR3 consists of 15 residues. Here the CDR3 reads CSVYGTGGRTGELFF. The CDR3 coding sequence is TGCAGCGTTTACGGGACAGGGGGACGGACCGGGGAGCTGTTTTTT.

The chain couples TRBV27 to TRBJ2-7; 7 positions match TRBD1. V shed 7 bases, J shed 1 base, and the junction held 7 bases outside the gene matches. Germline CDR1 reads MNHEY; CDR2 reads SMNVEV (reference sequence). This CDR3 contains 14 residues. CDR3 protein: CASMRDRASYEQYF. The CDR3 DNA follows: TGTGCCAGCATGAGGGACAGAGCTTCCTACGAGCAGTACTTC.

This clone appeared once. DNA for the CDR3: TGTGCCAGCAGCGGAAGCCAGGGGGCCTACGAGCAGTACTTC. It encodes CASSGSQGAYEQYF. The chain links TRBV11-2 to TRBJ2-7, with 7 nucleotides matching TRBD1. Germline-derived CDR1 and CDR2 are SGHAT and FQNNGV. This CDR3 is built from 14 residues. Trimming at V came to 5 bases and at J to 2 bases, leaving 6 bases not matched to a gene.

The chain couples TRBV7-3 to TRBJ2-1, with unresolved D. There are 15 residues in the CDR3. Germline V gene sequence: CDR1 SGHTA, CDR2 FQGTGA. V dropped 2 bases and J dropped 2 bases, with 10 bases sitting between them. DNA for the CDR3: TGTGCCAGCAGCTTAGCGGTGGTCCCCTACAATGAGCAGTTCTTC. Residues: CASSLAVVPYNEQFF.

The rearrangement links TRBV7-2 to TRBJ2-1; 7 nucleotides agree with TRBD2. Germline trimming cut 8 bases from V and 9 bases from J; bases unmatched to any gene: 13. The CDR3 has 14 amino acids. Per germline, CDR1 SGHTA and CDR2 FQGNSA. For the CDR3, the DNA is TGTGCCAGCTCTCCGGGGCGGGAGCGGGGTGAGCAGTTCTTC. This encodes CASSPGRERGEQFF.

The J gene is TRBJ1-1, the V gene TRBV10-2; maybe TRBD1 (6 bases). V was trimmed by 3 bases and J by 4 bases, leaving 12 bases between them. In germline, CDR1 is WSHSY, CDR2 SAAADI. This CDR3 has 14 residues. The CDR3, as DNA: TGCGCCAGCAGTGAACACAGGGCGGTCACTGAAGCTTTCTTT. Residues: CASSEHRAVTEAFF.

V and J are TRBV9 and TRBJ1-2, with 8 bases that match TRBD1. The junction had 10 bases not matched to a gene; V was cut back by 7 bases and J by 8 bases. Germline V gives CDR1 SGDLS, CDR2 YYNGEE. CDR3 size: 13 residues. The CDR3 protein is CASERPSGGGYTF. The CDR3 region has the DNA TGTGCCAGCGAAAGGCCCTCAGGGGGCGGCTACACCTTC.

This clone has a handful of counts. The chain employs TRBV30 and TRBJ1-5; D is ambiguous. This CDR3 is 12 amino acids long. V shed 6 bases and J shed 5 bases, with 11 bases lying between them. Germline CDR1 and CDR2: GTSNPN and SVGIG (reference sequence). CDR3 loop: CACRRRHQPQHF. The CDR3 nucleotides are TGTGCCTGCCGCCGCAGGCATCAGCCCCAGCATTTT.

In the case of this clone: The sample contains more than one DNA sequence encoding this CDR3. The J gene is TRBJ2-7, the V gene TRBV15; D is possibly TRBD1 (6 bases). V shed 0 bases and J shed 2 bases, with 8 bases lying between them. CDR3 length: 14 amino acids. Germline values: CDR1 LNHNV, CDR2 YYDKDF (reference sequence). DNA for the CDR3: TGTGCCACCAGCAGAGATAGGGACACCTACGAGCAGTACTTC. Translation: CATSRDRDTYEQYF.

This clone was seen just once. The chain combines TRBV3-1 (or the pseudogene TRBV3-2) with TRBJ1-1; the D is unclear. CDR3 length: 13 amino acids. The germline V gene encodes CDR1 LGHDT and CDR2 YNNKEL (reference sequence). The germline V and J ends were trimmed by 4 bases and 10 bases, with 16 bases remaining between them. CDR3 loop: CASSRANREGAFF. The CDR3 region has the DNA TGTGCCAGCAGCCGGGCCAATAGGGAGGGAGCTTTCTTT.

The chain recombines TRBV7-6 with TRBJ2-7; 9 positions agree with TRBD1. Germline-derived CDR1 and CDR2 are SGHVS and FNYEAQ. The CDR3 is made up of 15 amino acids. J gave up 2 bases and V 2 bases, and 4 bases lay outside the gene matches. The chain's CDR3 is CASSLRTGDTYEQYF. The CDR3 DNA reads as TGTGCCAGCAGCTTAAGGACAGGGGACACCTACGAGCAGTACTTC.

The V call is TRBV19, the J call TRBJ2-1; D uncertain. In germline, CDR1 is LNHDA, CDR2 SQIVND (reference sequence). Trimming shortened V by 0 bases and J by 0 bases, and 9 bases separated the two germline ends. The CDR3 is 16 residues long. Here the CDR3 reads CASSIDGWSSYNEQFF. As DNA, the CDR3 is TGTGCCAGTAGTATAGATGGCTGGAGCTCCTACAATGAGCAGTTCTTC. The full variable domain, its missing parts supplied by reference TRBV19 and TRBJ2-1, is DGGITQSPKYLFRKEGQNVTLSCEQNLNHDAMYWYRQDPGQGLRLIYYSQIVNDFQKGDIAEGYSVSREKKESFPLTVTSAQKNPTAFYLCASSIDGWSSYNEQFFGPGTRLTVL.

The count of this clone is one. The chain carries TRBV27 and TRBJ2-1; D ambiguous. CDR1 is MNHEY and CDR2 is SMNVEV in the germline V gene (reference sequence). CDR3 length equals 13 residues. The ends were cut back, 8 bases at V and 3 bases at J, with 11 bases in the middle. The CDR3 loop reads CASRAVNYNEQFF. The CDR3 nucleotides read TGTGCCAGCCGCGCCGTAAACTACAATGAGCAGTTCTTC.

The chain uses TRBV10-1 and TRBJ1-1; tentative D call: TRBD1 (6 bases). There are 13 residues in the CDR3. V was shortened by 6 bases and J by 6 bases, with 14 bases between the two germline ends. The V gene's germline CDR1 is WNHNN and CDR2 SYGVQD (reference sequence). CDR3 bases: TGCGCCAGCAGCCAACAAACAGGGTCTGAAGCTTTCTTT. Its translation: CASSQQTGSEAFF.

The gene calls are TRBV10-3 and TRBJ2-1; 10 nucleotides line up with TRBD2. CDR1 is ENHRY and CDR2 is SYGVKD in the germline V gene. This CDR3 is 17 amino acids long. With 3 bases clipped from V and 7 bases from J, the junction kept 12 bases outside the gene matches. Here the CDR3 reads CAISELTSGTDRNEQFF. CDR3 in DNA: TGTGCCATCAGTGAACTTACTAGCGGGACGGACAGAAATGAGCAGTTCTTC.

This clone was seen only once. This rearrangement joins TRBV30 to TRBJ1-5; TRBD1 aligns across 7 bases. The V gene's germline CDR1 is GTSNPN and CDR2 SVGIG (reference sequence). V was pared by 1 base and J by 6 bases, with 6 bases of the junction left unmatched. The CDR3 extends over 14 amino acids. CDR3 sequence: CAWSDGTASQPQHF. In DNA form, the CDR3 reads TGTGCCTGGAGTGACGGGACAGCCAGTCAGCCCCAGCATTTT.